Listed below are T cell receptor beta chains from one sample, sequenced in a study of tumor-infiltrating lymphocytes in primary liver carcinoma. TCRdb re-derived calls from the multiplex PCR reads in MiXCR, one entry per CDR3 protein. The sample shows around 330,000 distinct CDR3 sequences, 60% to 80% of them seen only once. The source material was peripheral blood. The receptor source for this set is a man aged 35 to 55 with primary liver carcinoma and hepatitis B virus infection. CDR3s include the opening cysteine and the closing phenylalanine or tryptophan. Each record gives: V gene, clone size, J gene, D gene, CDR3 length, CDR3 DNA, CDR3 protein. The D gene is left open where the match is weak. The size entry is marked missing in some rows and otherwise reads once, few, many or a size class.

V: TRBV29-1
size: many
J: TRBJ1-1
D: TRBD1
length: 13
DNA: TGCAGCCCCAAGCGGACAGGCAACACTGAAGCTTTCTTT
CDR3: CSPKRTGNTEAFF

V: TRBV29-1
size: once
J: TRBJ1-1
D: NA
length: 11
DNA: TGCAGCGTGCGGGGCGGCACCGATGCTTTCTTT
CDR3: CSVRGGTDAFF

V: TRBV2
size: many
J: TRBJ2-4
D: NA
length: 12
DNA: TGTGCCAGCAGGTCAACCAAAAACATTCAGTACTTC
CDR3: CASRSTKNIQYF

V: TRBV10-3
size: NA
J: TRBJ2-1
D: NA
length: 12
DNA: TGTGCCATCAGTGAGTCGGTCGATGAGCAGCTCTTC
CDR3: CAISESVDEQLF

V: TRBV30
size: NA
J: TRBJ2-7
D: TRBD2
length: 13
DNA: TGTGCCTGGGGACTAGCGGGAACCTACGAGCAGTACTTC
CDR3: CAWGLAGTYEQYF

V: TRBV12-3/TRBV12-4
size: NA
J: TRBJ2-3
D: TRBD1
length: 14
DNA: TGTGCCAGCAGTACGGACAGGGGGCCAGATACGCGGTATTTT
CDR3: CASSTDRGPDTRYF

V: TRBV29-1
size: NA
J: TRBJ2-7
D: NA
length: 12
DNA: TGCAGCTTTGAGAGGGACGGCTACGAGCAGTACTTC
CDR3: CSFERDGYEQYF

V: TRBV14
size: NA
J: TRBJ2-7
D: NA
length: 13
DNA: TGTGCCACCCGACAGGGAGGAGATTACGAACAGTACTTC
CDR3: CATRQGGDYEQYF

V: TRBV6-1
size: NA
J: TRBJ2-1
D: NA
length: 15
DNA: TGTGCCAGCAGCCCCCGGAGTGGGGGGGCCTACGAGCAGTTCTTC
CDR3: CASSPRSGGAYEQFF

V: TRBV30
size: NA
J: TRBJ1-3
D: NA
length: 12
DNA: TGTGCCTGTGTGGGGCAGGGAAACACCATATATTTT
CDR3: CACVGQGNTIYF

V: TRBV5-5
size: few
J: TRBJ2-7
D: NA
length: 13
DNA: TGTGCCAGCAGCCCAGGGAGTACCGACGAGCAGTACTTC
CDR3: CASSPGSTDEQYF

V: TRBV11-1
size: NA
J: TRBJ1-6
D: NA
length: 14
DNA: TGTGCCAGCAGCCGAGACAAGGTAAATTCACCCCTCCACTTT
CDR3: CASSRDKVNSPLHF

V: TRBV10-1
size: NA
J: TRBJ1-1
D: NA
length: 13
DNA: TGCGCCAGCAATGAACAGGTGAACACTGAAGCTTTCTTT
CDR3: CASNEQVNTEAFF

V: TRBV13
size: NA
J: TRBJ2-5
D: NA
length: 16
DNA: TGTGCCAGCAGCTTAATCACCAGTGGCCACCGAGAGACCCAGTACTTC
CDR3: CASSLITSGHRETQYF

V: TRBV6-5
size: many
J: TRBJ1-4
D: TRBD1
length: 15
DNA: TGTGCCAGCAGTTCCCCACCGACAGGGTCGGAAAAACTGTTTTTT
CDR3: CASSSPPTGSEKLFF

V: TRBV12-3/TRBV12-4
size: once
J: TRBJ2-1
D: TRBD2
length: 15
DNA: TGTGCCAGCAATTCAGCGGGATTCTCCTACAATGAGCAGTTCTTC
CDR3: CASNSAGFSYNEQFF

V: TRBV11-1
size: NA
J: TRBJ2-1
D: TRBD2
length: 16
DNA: TGCGTCAGCAGCCAAAGGACTAGCGGGAGTTGGGGTGAGCAGTTCTTC
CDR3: CVSSQRTSGSWGEQFF

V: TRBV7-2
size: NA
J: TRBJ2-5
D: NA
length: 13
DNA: TGTGCCAGCAGCGTGGGACCTCAAGAGACCCAGTACTTC
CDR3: CASSVGPQETQYF

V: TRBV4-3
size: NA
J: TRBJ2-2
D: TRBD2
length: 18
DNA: TGCGCCAGCAGCCAAAATGGCGGACTAGGGATAGAAGCCGGGGAGCTGTTTTTT
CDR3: CASSQNGGLGIEAGELFF

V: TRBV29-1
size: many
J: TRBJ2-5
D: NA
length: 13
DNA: TGCAGCGTTGAATATCAGGCTAAAGAGACCCAGTACTTC
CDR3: CSVEYQAKETQYF

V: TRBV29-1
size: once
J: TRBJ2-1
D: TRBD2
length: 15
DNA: TGCAGCGTTAATCGACTAGCGGGTCTTGACATTAAGCAGTTCTTC
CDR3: CSVNRLAGLDIKQFF

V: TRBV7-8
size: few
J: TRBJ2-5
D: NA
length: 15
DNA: TGTGCCAACAGCTCACTTCCTACCTTAAGGGAGACCCAGTACTTC
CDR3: CANSSLPTLRETQYF

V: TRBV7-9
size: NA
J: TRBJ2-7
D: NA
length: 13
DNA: TGTGCCAGCAGTACGATCACAGGGAACGAGCAGTACTTC
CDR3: CASSTITGNEQYF

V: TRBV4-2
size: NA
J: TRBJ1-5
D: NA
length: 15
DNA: TGTGCCAGCAGCCAAGGAGCGGGGAGCAATCAGCCCCAGCATTTT
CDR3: CASSQGAGSNQPQHF

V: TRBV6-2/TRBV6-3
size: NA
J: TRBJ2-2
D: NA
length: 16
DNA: TGTGCCAGCAGTTCCGGCCGGAGTGGGGACACCGGGCAGCTGTTTTTT
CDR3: CASSSGRSGDTGQLFF

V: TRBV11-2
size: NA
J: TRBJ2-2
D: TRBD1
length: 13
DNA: TGTACCAGCAGCTTAGAGGGGGCCTGGGAGCTGTTTTTT
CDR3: CTSSLEGAWELFF